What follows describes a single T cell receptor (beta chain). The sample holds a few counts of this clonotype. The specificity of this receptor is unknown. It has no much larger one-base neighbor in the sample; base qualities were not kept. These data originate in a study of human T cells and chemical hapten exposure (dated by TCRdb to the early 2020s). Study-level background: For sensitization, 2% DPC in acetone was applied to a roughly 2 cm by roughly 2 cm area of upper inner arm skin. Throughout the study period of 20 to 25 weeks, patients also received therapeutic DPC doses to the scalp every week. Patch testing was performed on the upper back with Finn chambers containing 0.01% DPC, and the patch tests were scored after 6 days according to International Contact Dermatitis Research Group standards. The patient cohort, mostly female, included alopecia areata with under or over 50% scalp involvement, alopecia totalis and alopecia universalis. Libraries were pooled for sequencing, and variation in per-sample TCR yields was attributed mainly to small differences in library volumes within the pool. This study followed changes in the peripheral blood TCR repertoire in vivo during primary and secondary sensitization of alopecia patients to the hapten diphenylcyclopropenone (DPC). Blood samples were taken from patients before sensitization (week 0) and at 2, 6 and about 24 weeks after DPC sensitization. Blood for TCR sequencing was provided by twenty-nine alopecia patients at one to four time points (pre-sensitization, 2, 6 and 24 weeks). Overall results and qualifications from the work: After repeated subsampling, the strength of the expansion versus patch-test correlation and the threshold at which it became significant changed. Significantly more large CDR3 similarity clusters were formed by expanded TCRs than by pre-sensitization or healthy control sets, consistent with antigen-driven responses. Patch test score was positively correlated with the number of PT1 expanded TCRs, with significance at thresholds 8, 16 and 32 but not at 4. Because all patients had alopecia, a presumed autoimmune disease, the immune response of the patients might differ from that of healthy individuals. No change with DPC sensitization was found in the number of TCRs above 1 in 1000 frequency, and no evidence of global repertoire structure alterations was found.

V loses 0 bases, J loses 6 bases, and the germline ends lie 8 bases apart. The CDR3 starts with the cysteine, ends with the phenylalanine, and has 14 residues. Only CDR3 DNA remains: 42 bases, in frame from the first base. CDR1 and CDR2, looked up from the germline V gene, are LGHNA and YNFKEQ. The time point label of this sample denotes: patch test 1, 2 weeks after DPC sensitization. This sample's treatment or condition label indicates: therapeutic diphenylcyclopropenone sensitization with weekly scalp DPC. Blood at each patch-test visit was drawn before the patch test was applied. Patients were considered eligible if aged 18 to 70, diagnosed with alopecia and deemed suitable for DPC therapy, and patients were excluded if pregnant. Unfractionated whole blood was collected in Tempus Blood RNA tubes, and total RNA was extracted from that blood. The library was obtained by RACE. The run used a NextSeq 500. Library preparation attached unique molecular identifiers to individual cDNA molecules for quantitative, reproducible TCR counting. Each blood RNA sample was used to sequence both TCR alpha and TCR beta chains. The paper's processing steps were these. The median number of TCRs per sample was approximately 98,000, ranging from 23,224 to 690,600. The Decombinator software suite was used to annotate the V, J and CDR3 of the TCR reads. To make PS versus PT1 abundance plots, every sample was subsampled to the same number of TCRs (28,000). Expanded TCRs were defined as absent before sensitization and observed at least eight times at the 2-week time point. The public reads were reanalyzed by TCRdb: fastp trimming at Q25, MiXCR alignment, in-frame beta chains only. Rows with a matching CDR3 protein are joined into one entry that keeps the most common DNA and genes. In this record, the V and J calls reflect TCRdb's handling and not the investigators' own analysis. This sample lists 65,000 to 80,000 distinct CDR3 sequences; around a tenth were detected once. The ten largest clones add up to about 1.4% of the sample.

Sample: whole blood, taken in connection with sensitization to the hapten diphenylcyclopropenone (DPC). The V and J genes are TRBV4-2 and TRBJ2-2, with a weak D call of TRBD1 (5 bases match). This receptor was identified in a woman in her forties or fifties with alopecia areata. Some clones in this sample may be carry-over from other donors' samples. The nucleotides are TGTGCCAGCAGCCAAGACAGGGTGGCCGGGGAGCTGTTTTTT. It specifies CASSQDRVAGELFF.